This T cell receptor beta chain is from a study of blood T cell repertoires in COVID-19. Study details: There were acute and convalescent COVID-19 samples, and they came from the United States, Italy and Spain. PBMCs, B-cell-depleted T cells, or T cells provided the cDNA or gDNA that made up the material.

In the original workflow: Scientists estimated how many nucleated cells there were by amplifying reference gene primers. Profiled with immunoSEQ multiplex PCR; TCRdb holds only in-frame clones, not every one. The V and J calls and clone size are taken from that table; D and trimming were inferred from the DNA. The table includes approximately 530,000 clones, approximately 88% detected once. Enrolment of Seattle patients took place during active infection, and they were followed longitudinally. CDR3 length: 14 residues. V lost 6 bases, J lost 9 bases, and 6 bases stayed unmatched. Germline CDR1 and CDR2: LNHDA and SQIVND (reference sequence).

This rearrangement joins TRBV19 to TRBJ1-6, with 9 nucleotides matching TRBD1. Sequencing was performed on peripheral blood. The TCR sequence derives from a woman aged 45-65 years with COVID-19, enrolled during active disease. The CDR3 DNA reads TGTGCCAGTAGCCCAGGACAGGGGACTTCACCCCTCCACTTT. It yields the protein CASSPGQGTSPLHF.